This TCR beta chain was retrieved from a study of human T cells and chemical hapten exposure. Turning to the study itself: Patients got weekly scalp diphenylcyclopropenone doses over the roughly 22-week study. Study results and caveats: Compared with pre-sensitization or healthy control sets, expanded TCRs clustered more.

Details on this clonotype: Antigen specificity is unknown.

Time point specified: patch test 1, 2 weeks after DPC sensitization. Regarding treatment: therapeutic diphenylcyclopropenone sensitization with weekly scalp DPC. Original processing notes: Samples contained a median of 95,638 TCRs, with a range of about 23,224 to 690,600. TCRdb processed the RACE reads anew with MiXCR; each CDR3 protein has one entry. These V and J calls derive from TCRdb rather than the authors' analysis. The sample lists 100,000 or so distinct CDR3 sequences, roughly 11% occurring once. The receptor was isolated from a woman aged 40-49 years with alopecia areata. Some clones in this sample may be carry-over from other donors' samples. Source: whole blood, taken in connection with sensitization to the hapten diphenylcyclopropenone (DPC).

The CDR3 loop reads CASSADVGGELFF. CDR3 in DNA: TGTGCCAGCAGCGCCGACGTGGGCGGGGAGCTGTTTTTT. V and J are TRBV7-9 and TRBJ2-2; no clear D gene. V lost 5 bases, J lost 7 bases, and 11 bases lay in between. CDR1 is SEHNR and CDR2 is FQNEAQ in the germline V gene (reference sequence). The CDR3 loop spans 13 amino acids.